The clone carrying this T cell receptor beta chain has at least ten counts. This specimen belongs to a study of T cells in Graves' hyperthyroidism and ophthalmopathy. This CDR3 region has 13 residues. Germline CDR1 is MDHEN and CDR2 is SYDVKM. V lost 6 bases and J 11 bases, leaving 17 bases between the germline ends. TCR beta CDR3 sequences were amplified from RNA transcripts. HTBI primers drove first-round RT-PCR of the TCR CDR3. TCRdb independently ran MiXCR on the multiplex PCR reads; one entry per CDR3 protein. The table includes roughly 660,000 distinct CDR3 sequences, 17% detected once. The material sequenced was blood. The chain has TRBV28 and TRBJ1-5, with D possibly being TRBD1 (6 bases). The sequence derives from a man aged 50-59 years with Graves' hyperthyroidism. CDR3 sequence (DNA): TGTGCCAGCAGACTAGCTCCAGGGGAAGCCCAGCATTTT. Translation gives CASRLAPGEAQHF.